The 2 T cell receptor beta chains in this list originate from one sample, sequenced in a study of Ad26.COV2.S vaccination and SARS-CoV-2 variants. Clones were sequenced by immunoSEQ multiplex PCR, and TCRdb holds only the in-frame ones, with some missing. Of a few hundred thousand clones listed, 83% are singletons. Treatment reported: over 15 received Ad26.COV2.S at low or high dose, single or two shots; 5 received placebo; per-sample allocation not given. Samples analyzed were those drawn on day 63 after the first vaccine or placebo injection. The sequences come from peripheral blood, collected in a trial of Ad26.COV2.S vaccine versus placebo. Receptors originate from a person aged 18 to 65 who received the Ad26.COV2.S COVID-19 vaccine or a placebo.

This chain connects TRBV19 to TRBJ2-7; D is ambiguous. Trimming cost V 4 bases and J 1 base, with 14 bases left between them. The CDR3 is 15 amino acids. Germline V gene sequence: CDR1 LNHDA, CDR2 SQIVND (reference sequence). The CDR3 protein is CASSTGPLRSYEQYF. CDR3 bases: TGTGCCAGTAGTACGGGTCCGTTAAGATCCTACGAGCAGTACTTC. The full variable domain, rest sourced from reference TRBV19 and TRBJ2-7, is DGGITQSPKYLFRKEGQNVTLSCEQNLNHDAMYWYRQDPGQGLRLIYYSQIVNDFQKGDIAEGYSVSREKKESFPLTVTSAQKNPTAFYLCASSTGPLRSYEQYFGPGTRLTVT.

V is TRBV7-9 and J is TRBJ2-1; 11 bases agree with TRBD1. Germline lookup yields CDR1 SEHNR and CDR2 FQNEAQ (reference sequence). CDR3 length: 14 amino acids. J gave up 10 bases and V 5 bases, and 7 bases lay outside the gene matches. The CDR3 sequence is CASSISGTGGEQFF. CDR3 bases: TGTGCCAGCAGCATCTCCGGGACAGGGGGAGAGCAGTTCTTC.